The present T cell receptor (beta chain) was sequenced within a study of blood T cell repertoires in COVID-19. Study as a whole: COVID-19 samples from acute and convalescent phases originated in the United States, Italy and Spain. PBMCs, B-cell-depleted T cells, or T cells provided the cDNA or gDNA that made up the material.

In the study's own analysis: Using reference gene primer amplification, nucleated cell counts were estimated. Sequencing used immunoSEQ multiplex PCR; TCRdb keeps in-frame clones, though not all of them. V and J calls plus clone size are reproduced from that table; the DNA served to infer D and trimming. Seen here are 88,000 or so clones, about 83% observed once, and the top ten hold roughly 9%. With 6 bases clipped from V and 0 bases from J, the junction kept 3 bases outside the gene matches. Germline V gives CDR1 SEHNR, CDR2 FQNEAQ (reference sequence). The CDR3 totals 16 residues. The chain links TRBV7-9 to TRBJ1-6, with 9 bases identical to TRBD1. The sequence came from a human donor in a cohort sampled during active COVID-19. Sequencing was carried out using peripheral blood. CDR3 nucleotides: TGTGCCAGCAGGGGACAGGGTGCCTCCTATAATTCACCCCTCCACTTT. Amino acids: CASRGQGASYNSPLHF.